This entry lists 6 T cell receptor beta chains sequenced from one sample in a study of CD8+ T cells in alopecia areata. cDNA reverse transcribed from extracted RNA served as the sequencing template. The data were produced by immunoSEQ multiplex PCR, yet TCRdb's version contains in-frame clones alone and is incomplete. The table lists over 150,000 clones, 59% of them singletons, with approximately 15% in the top ten. Source: CD4+ T cells sorted from blood, taken at week 0. The receptors come from a human donor with alopecia areata.

J is TRBJ2-7 and V is TRBV18, with D maybe TRBD1 (6 bases). Per the germline V gene, CDR1 is KGHSH and CDR2 is LQKENI. CDR3 size: 16 residues. The V gene lost 4 bases and the J gene lost 4 bases, with 20 bases spanning the gap. CDR3 DNA sequence: TGTGCCAGCTCACAAGGACAGAGAGGGGATGGGTACGAGCAGTACTTC. Translating it yields CASSQGQRGDGYEQYF. The full variable domain, rest sourced from reference TRBV18 and TRBJ2-7, is NAGVMQNPRHLVRRRGQEARLRCSPMKGHSHVYWYRQLPEEGLKFMVYLQKENIIDESGMPKERFSAEFPKEGPSILRIQQVVRGDSAAYFCASSQGQRGDGYEQYFGPGTRLTVT.

This clone was seen more than once but under ten times. This sequence joins TRBV7-9 and TRBJ2-7; no clear D. V shed 7 bases and J shed 3 bases, with 7 bases lying between them. The CDR3 is made up of 11 amino acids. The germline CDR1 and CDR2 sequences are SEHNR and FQNEAQ (reference sequence). CDR3 in DNA: TGTGCCAGCATGAACCACTACGAGCAGTACTTC. It translates to CASMNHYEQYF.

The chain combines TRBV4-2 with TRBJ2-4; 7 bases agree with TRBD1. The length of the CDR3 is 11 residues. The germline V gene encodes CDR1 LGHNA and CDR2 YNFKEQ. V trimming: 0 bases; J trimming: 14 bases; junction bases outside the gene matches: 1. This CDR3 is CASSQDDREYF. The CDR3 DNA reads TGTGCCAGCAGCCAAGATGACAGGGAGTACTTC.

About this clone: Other nucleotide sequences from this sample produce the same CDR3. V usage is TRBV30 and J usage is TRBJ1-2; D is perhaps TRBD1 (5 bases). The V gene lost 0 bases and the J gene lost 3 bases, with 8 bases spanning the gap. Looked up from germline, CDR1 is GTSNPN and CDR2 is SVGIG (reference sequence). The CDR3 totals 13 residues. The CDR3 spells CAWSVRGDYGYTF. CDR3 DNA sequence: TGTGCCTGGAGTGTACGGGGGGACTATGGCTACACCTTC.

The chain carries TRBV5-1 and TRBJ2-5; TRBD2 agrees at 7 bases. The germline V gene has CDR1 SGHRS and CDR2 YFSETQ. This CDR3 is built from 14 residues. V lost 4 bases to trimming and J lost 2 bases; unmatched junction nucleotides: 5. DNA of the CDR3: TGCGCCAGCAGCGGGGGGGACTTACAAGAGACCCAGTACTTC. Protein product: CASSGGDLQETQYF.

This chain uses TRBV5-1 with TRBJ1-5; tentatively, D is TRBD1 (5 bases). The V end lost 0 bases, the J end lost 6 bases, and 13 bases lay between the germline ends. Per germline, CDR1 SGHRS and CDR2 YFSETQ. CDR3 size: 15 residues. The CDR3 reads CASSLVAGVGQPQHF. The CDR3 bases are TGCGCCAGCAGCTTGGTAGCGGGGGTGGGTCAGCCCCAGCATTTT.